This is a list of T cell receptor beta chains from one sample in a study of identical twins. TCRdb independently ran MiXCR on the 5' RACE reads; one entry per CDR3 protein. The sample shows more than 1.5 million distinct CDR3 sequences, about 32% of them seen only once. The sequencing input was cord blood. All receptors come from a newborn girl in good health. The CDR3 runs from the conserved cysteine through the conserved F or W. D genes are given only for firm matches. For some rows the clone size is stated as once, few or many, or as a class when expanded; others skip it.

v_call,clone_size,d_call,j_call,cdr3_nt,cdr3_aa
TRBV3-1,-,-,TRBJ2-2,TGTGCCAGCAGCCAAGAAGACCCCAAGGGGGAGCTGTTTTTT,CASSQEDPKGELFF
TRBV20-1,few,-,TRBJ2-5,TGCAGTGCGCGGCCCCTAGCGAAAGGGACCCAGTACTTC,CSARPLAKGTQYF
TRBV6-4,-,-,TRBJ1-2,TGTGCCAGCAGTGACTCGAAGTCGGGGTTGGTGAATGGCTACACCTTC,CASSDSKSGLVNGYTF
TRBV9,few,TRBD2,TRBJ2-7,TGTGCCAGCAGCCCCCGACTAGCGGATTACAATGAGCAGTACTTC,CASSPRLADYNEQYF
TRBV30,once,-,TRBJ2-3,TGTGCCAAGGAGAAGCGGCACACAGATACGCAGTATTTT,CAKEKRHTDTQYF
TRBV7-2,-,-,TRBJ2-1,TGTGCCAGCAGCTTGACAAGGGATCAGTTCTTC,CASSLTRDQFF
TRBV7-9,many,-,TRBJ2-1,TGTGCCAGCAGCTTCAGGGGGGCCTACAATGAGCAGTTCTTC,CASSFRGAYNEQFF
TRBV27,-,-,TRBJ1-1,TGTGCCAGCAGTTTCCAAGGGGACCGGGGCACTGAAGCTTTCTTT,CASSFQGDRGTEAFF
TRBV27,-,-,TRBJ1-4,TGTGCCAGCAGTTTAAGGTCAGCAAGAGGAAAACTGTTTTTT,CASSLRSARGKLFF
TRBV2,-,-,TRBJ2-7,-,CASCASSYEQYF
TRBV28,once,-,TRBJ2-1,TGTGCCAGCAGTTTTGGGGGGACCCTCATCGAGCAGTTCTTC,CASSFGGTLIEQFF
TRBV29-1,-,-,TRBJ2-1,TGCAGCGTTGAACGCAGGGAGCCTAACAGACGTGGGGCCAATGAGCAGTTCTTC,CSVERREPNRRGANEQFF
TRBV29-1,-,TRBD1,TRBJ1-1,TGCAGCGCGGGGAGGGGGCAGGGGAACACTGAAGCTTTCTTT,CSAGRGQGNTEAFF
TRBV6-6,few,-,TRBJ2-1,TGTGCCAGCAAGGGGGGACACAATGAGCAGTTCTTC,CASKGGHNEQFF
TRBV5-1,many,-,TRBJ1-4,TGCGCCAGCAGCCTCCGAACGGGGTCAACTAATGAAAAACTGTTTTTT,CASSLRTGSTNEKLFF
TRBV4-2,few,-,TRBJ1-2,TGTGCCAGCAGCCCTAAGGGAAACTATGGCTACACCTTC,CASSPKGNYGYTF
TRBV20-1,-,TRBD2,TRBJ2-7,TGCAGCGTCCTCCCCCGGACTAGCGGGGGAACATCCTACGAGCAGTACTTC,CSVLPRTSGGTSYEQYF
TRBV27,-,-,TRBJ2-7,TGTGCCAGCAGTTGGCAGGGTGACTACGAGCAGTACTTC,CASSWQGDYEQYF
TRBV9,many,TRBD2,TRBJ2-7,TGTGCCAGCAGCGTCGGCCTAGCGGGTGGCTCCTACGAGCAGTACTTC,CASSVGLAGGSYEQYF
TRBV27,-,-,TRBJ2-7,TGTGCCAGCAGTTTATTTAGAGGAGGGGACGAGCAGTACTTC,CASSLFRGGDEQYF
TRBV24-1,-,TRBD2,TRBJ2-1,TGTGCCACCAGTGATCCGGCGGGAGGGTCCTACAATGAGCAGTTCTTC,CATSDPAGGSYNEQFF
TRBV4-2,-,-,TRBJ2-4,TGTGCCAGCAGCCCAGCGGACTCCATGTACATTCAGTACTTC,CASSPADSMYIQYF
TRBV6-6,few,-,TRBJ2-1,TGTGCCAGCAGTTACTCTCCGAGGAATGAGCAGTTCTTC,CASSYSPRNEQFF
TRBV28,-,-,TRBJ1-2,TGTGCCAGCAGTTTACGGGGGGCAGACACCTTC,CASSLRGADTF
TRBV12-5,few,TRBD2,TRBJ2-1,TGTGCTAGTGGTTTGGTACAGATAGCGGGGGGGGAACACTCCTACAATGAGCAGTTCTTC,CASGLVQIAGGEHSYNEQFF
TRBV5-1,-,-,TRBJ2-5,TGCGCCAGCAGCAACGGTCCGACAGAGACCCAGTACTTC,CASSNGPTETQYF
TRBV19,-,-,TRBJ2-3,TGTGCCAGTAGTATTACAGGGAGGGAAGATACGCAGTATTTT,CASSITGREDTQYF
TRBV4-2,many,TRBD2,TRBJ2-3,TGTGCCAGCAGCCAAGAGCCTAGCGGGACCACAGATACGCAGTATTTT,CASSQEPSGTTDTQYF
TRBV20-1,few,-,TRBJ1-5,TGCAGTGCCCTCTTGGACACCAATCAGCCCCAGCATTTT,CSALLDTNQPQHF
TRBV5-1,-,TRBD2,TRBJ2-5,TGCGCCAGCAGCGAAAGACTAGCGGGAGGGCCGTACGAGACCCAGTACTTC,CASSERLAGGPYETQYF
TRBV6-4,few,TRBD2,TRBJ2-1,TGTGCCAGCAGTGACTTAGCGGGGACTTTCTGCCTACAATTTGGGCAGTTCTTC,CASSDLAGTFCLQFGQFF
TRBV21-1,few,-,TRBJ1-1,TGTGCCAGCAGCAAATGGGGGGGGCTGGACACTGAAGCTTTCTTT,CASSKWGGLDTEAFF